The rows below give T cell receptor beta chains drawn from one sample of a study of T cells in localized non-small cell lung cancer. Clones were sequenced by immunoSEQ multiplex PCR, and TCRdb holds only the in-frame ones, with some missing. The table includes fewer than 3,000 clones, around a quarter detected once. The sequencing used lung tumor tissue, collected before any cancer treatment. These receptors were obtained from a female donor of 60 years or more with stage I lung adenocarcinoma. The CDR3 runs from the conserved cysteine through the conserved F or W. D genes are given only for firm matches. Where a row states a size, it is once, few, many or the class of an expanded clone; other rows omit it.

clone_size d_call j_call v_call cdr3_length cdr3_nt cdr3_aa
few . TRBJ1-2 TRBV9 12 TGTGCCAGCAGTCCAACTAAACTGGGCTACACCTTC CASSPTKLGYTF
. . TRBJ1-1 TRBV23-1 13 TGCGCCAGCAGCTTTACCTCGGACACTGAAGCTTTCTTT CASSFTSDTEAFF
. . TRBJ2-3 TRBV9 13 TGTGCCAGCAGCGTAGGAGGTGGAGATACGCAGTATTTT CASSVGGGDTQYF
few . TRBJ2-3 TRBV6-8 16 TGTGCCAGCAGTCCAGGCGGCGACGGCCGGGCAGATACGCAGTATTTT CASSPGGDGRADTQYF
. . TRBJ2-4 TRBV28 14 TGTGCCAGCAGTCACCAGGGGCGTAACGGCATTCAGTACTTC CASSHQGRNGIQYF
. . TRBJ2-2 TRBV6-8 15 TGTGCCAGCAGTTTTGGGACCTTGAACACCGGGGAGCTGTTTTTT CASSFGTLNTGELFF
. TRBD1 TRBJ2-2 TRBV5-1 15 TGCGCCAGCAGACAGGGGACAGGGACGTCAGGGGAGCTGTTTTTT CASRQGTGTSGELFF
. TRBD2 TRBJ2-3 TRBV11-3 15 TGTGCCAGCAGCGAGACTAGCGGGGGGGCGGATACGCAGTATTTT CASSETSGGADTQYF
few . TRBJ1-4 TRBV9 12 TGTGCCAGCAGCTTTCAGGGTGAAAAACTGTTTTTT CASSFQGEKLFF
few . TRBJ2-6 TRBV6-8 18 TGTGCCAGCAGTGGGCGGGGACTTGTTCACTCTGGGGCCAACGTCCTGACTTTC CASSGRGLVHSGANVLTF
. . TRBJ1-3 TRBV18 13 TGTGCCAGCTCACCAGAATCGGCCAACACCATATATTTT CASSPESANTIYF
few . TRBJ1-1 TRBV9 13 TGTGCCAGCAGCGTAGCTGTGGGAACTGAAGCTTTCTTT CASSVAVGTEAFF
. . TRBJ1-3 TRBV5-1 15 TGCGCCAGCAGTTCAGGGGCGTCCTCTGGAAACACCATATATTTT CASSSGASSGNTIYF
few TRBD1 TRBJ2-3 TRBV29-1 15 TGCAGCGTAGCACCGGGACAGGGGGCAACAGATACGCAGTATTTT CSVAPGQGATDTQYF
few . TRBJ2-7 TRBV30 12 TGTGCTCGCGGGAACGGAGCCTACGAGCAGTACTTC CARGNGAYEQYF
few TRBD2 TRBJ2-1 TRBV6-8 16 TGTGCCAGCAGACGACATACTAGCGGGATTCACAATGAGCAGTTCTTC CASRRHTSGIHNEQFF
few . TRBJ2-1 TRBV9 16 TGTGCCAGCAGTCATTTTTCGGGGAGCTCCTACAATGAGCAGTTCTTC CASSHFSGSSYNEQFF
. TRBD1 TRBJ1-1 TRBV6-8 14 TGTGCCAGCAGTTACTCCGACAGGGCCACTGAAGCTTTCTTT CASSYSDRATEAFF
. TRBD1 TRBJ2-7 TRBV14 15 TGTGCCAGCAGCCTCCCAGGGACAGGGCTCTACGAGCAGTACTTC CASSLPGTGLYEQYF
few . TRBJ2-3 TRBV11-3 14 TGTGCCAGCAGCTTATACAAGTCGACAGATACGCAGTATTTT CASSLYKSTDTQYF
. . TRBJ2-3 TRBV10-2 14 TGCGCCACCGCACCTAGTGTAAGCACAGATACGCAGTATTTT CATAPSVSTDTQYF
few . TRBJ1-2 TRBV6-8 13 TGTGCCATCAGTGCCCGCCAGGAGAATGGCTACACCTTC CAISARQENGYTF
. . TRBJ2-7 TRBV25-1 12 TGTGCCAGCAGTGAACAGGGATACGAGCAGTACTTC CASSEQGYEQYF
. . TRBJ2-5 TRBV14 15 TGTGCCAGCAGCCCTACAGGGTTTAAGGGAGAGACCCAGTACTTC CASSPTGFKGETQYF
. . TRBJ1-4 TRBV29-1 13 TGCAGCGTTGATTATGGGGCGTACGGAAAACTGTTTTTT CSVDYGAYGKLFF
. . TRBJ2-2 TRBV15 17 TGTGCCACCAGCACGTTACCTACCACCTCGACCACCGGGGAGCTGTTTTTT CATSTLPTTSTTGELFF
. . TRBJ2-7 TRBV1 14 TGCGCCAGCAGCCAAGGGGACAGAACCTACGAGCAGTACTTC CASSQGDRTYEQYF
. . TRBJ2-3 TRBV5-1 15 TGCGCCAGCAGCTTGAACGGGAGAGGTGTAGATACGCAGTATTTT CASSLNGRGVDTQYF
. TRBD1 TRBJ1-6 TRBV19 15 TGTGCCAGTAGCCAACAGGGGGCGGAGTATTCACCCCTCCACTTT CASSQQGAEYSPLHF
once . TRBJ1-4 TRBV28 14 TGTGCCAGCAGGGAAAGGGGAACTAATGAAAAACTGTTTTTT CASRERGTNEKLFF
. . TRBJ2-7 TRBV18 14 TGTGCCAGCTCACCACCGGGAACATCCTACGAGCAGTACTTC CASSPPGTSYEQYF
. . TRBJ1-1 TRBV6-8 13 TGTGCCAGCAGTGAGAACAGGAACACTGAAGCTTTCTTT CASSENRNTEAFF
. TRBD2 TRBJ2-2 TRBV19 15 TGTGCCAGTAGCAGACTAGCGGGAGTTGCCGGGGAGCTGTTTTTT CASSRLAGVAGELFF
. . TRBJ1-6 TRBV19 14 TGTGCCAGTAGTATCCGGGGGCAGAGTTCACCCCTCCACTTT CASSIRGQSSPLHF
. . TRBJ2-7 TRBV4-1 13 TGCGCCAGCAGCCAAACCGTAACCTACGAGCAGTACTTC CASSQTVTYEQYF
. . TRBJ1-5 TRBV12-5 13 TGTGCTAGTGGTTTGGTATTTTGTTTCGCCCAGCATTTT CASGLVFCFAQHF
. TRBD1 TRBJ2-7 TRBV11-3 15 TGTGCCAGCAGCCCCGGACAGGGTATCGTCGACGAGCAGTACTTC CASSPGQGIVDEQYF
. . TRBJ1-5 TRBV11-3 15 TGTGCCAGCAGCTTATCAGGGAACGCAAATCAGCCCCAGCATTTT CASSLSGNANQPQHF
few . TRBJ1-1 TRBV18 13 TGTGCCAGCTCACCAGATATGAACACTGAAGCTTTCTTT CASSPDMNTEAFF
. . TRBJ2-7 TRBV28 13 TGTGCCAGCAGTCCGGGGGACACCCACGAGCAGTACTTC CASSPGDTHEQYF